The rows below give T cell receptor beta chains drawn from one sample of a study of cytomegalovirus exposure and HLA in healthy donors. The repertoire was sequenced with immunoSEQ multiplex PCR; TCRdb's copy has only in-frame clones and lacks some. The data contain around 150,000 clones, approximately 67% of them singletons. Sequencing was done on a sample of PBMCs. The source of these receptors is a woman in her late teens or twenties in good health and CMV-seropositive. CDR3s include the opening cysteine and the closing phenylalanine or tryptophan. A D gene is named only where the DNA matches it firmly. Some rows have no size entry. The others give once, few or many, or a class for an expanded clone.

TRBJ1-2 | once | TRBV6-5 | . | 14 | CASSYTHTNYGYTF | TGTGCCAGCAGCTATACTCATACTAACTATGGCTACACCTTC
TRBJ1-2 | . | TRBV12-5 | . | 12 | CASGFEGNGYTF | TGTGCTAGTGGTTTCGAGGGAAATGGCTACACCTTC
TRBJ1-2 | . | TRBV11-2 | . | 13 | CASSPQLNYGYTF | TGTGCCAGCAGCCCGCAACTGAACTATGGCTACACCTTC
TRBJ2-2 | . | TRBV28 | . | 14 | CASSSTRRAGELFF | TGTGCCAGCAGTTCGACTAGACGAGCCGGGGAGCTGTTTTTT
TRBJ2-5 | . | TRBV4-2 | TRBD1 | 19 | CASSQNGAARGQGAKTQYF | TGTGCCAGCAGCCAAAACGGGGCGGCCCGGGGGCAGGGGGCGAAGACCCAGTACTTC
TRBJ2-7 | few | TRBV6-1 | TRBD1 | 14 | CASRRQGFSYEQYF | TGTGCCAGCAGGAGACAGGGTTTTTCCTACGAGCAGTACTTC
TRBJ2-5 | few | TRBV30 | . | 12 | CAWSGQKETQYF | TGTGCCTGGAGTGGACAGAAAGAGACCCAGTACTTC
TRBJ1-1 | . | TRBV7-8 | TRBD1 | 15 | CASSRQGLMNTEAFF | TGTGCCAGCAGCCGACAGGGGCTGATGAACACTGAAGCTTTCTTT
TRBJ1-3 | . | TRBV28 | . | 17 | CASSLGGAPRSGNTIYF | TGTGCCAGCAGTTTAGGGGGGGCTCCCCGCTCTGGAAACACCATATATTTT
TRBJ2-7 | few | TRBV28 | TRBD2 | 13 | CASSFSGFYEQYF | TGTGCCAGCAGTTTTAGCGGGTTCTACGAGCAGTACTTC
TRBJ1-1 | . | TRBV5-1 | . | 14 | CASSAQTGSTEAFF | TGCGCCAGCAGCGCCCAGACTGGTAGCACTGAAGCTTTCTTT
TRBJ1-2 | . | TRBV7-9 | . | 17 | CASTPHPTGKVDYGYTF | TGTGCCAGCACCCCTCACCCCACAGGGAAGGTTGACTATGGCTACACCTTC
TRBJ2-7 | . | TRBV6-5 | TRBD2 | 15 | CATPSRTSGRYEQYF | TGTGCCACCCCCTCCAGGACTAGCGGGAGGTACGAGCAGTACTTC
TRBJ2-3 | . | TRBV19 | TRBD2 | 14 | CATKTSGGTDTQYF | TGTGCCACCAAGACTAGCGGGGGCACAGATACGCAGTATTTT
TRBJ2-1 | . | TRBV7-9 | TRBD2 | 15 | CASSPGTSGYNEQFF | TGTGCCAGCAGCCCCGGGACTAGCGGGTACAATGAGCAGTTCTTC
TRBJ2-3 | . | TRBV27 | TRBD2 | 15 | CASSFSGSGADTQYF | TGTGCCAGCAGTTTTAGCGGGAGCGGTGCAGATACGCAGTATTTT
TRBJ2-7 | . | TRBV6-6 | . | 15 | CASSYDLWVDYEQYF | TGTGCCAGCAGTTACGACTTATGGGTCGACTACGAGCAGTACTTC
TRBJ2-7 | . | TRBV28 | . | 12 | CASSFRAYEQYF | TGTGCCAGCAGTTTCAGGGCCTACGAGCAGTACTTC
TRBJ1-6 | . | TRBV4-2 | TRBD1 | 15 | CASSQATGFSSPLHF | TGTGCCAGCAGCCAAGCGACAGGGTTCAGCTCACCCCTCCACTTT
TRBJ2-1 | . | TRBV18 | TRBD2 | 16 | CASSPAGTSGRNEQFF | TGTGCCAGCTCACCGGCCGGGACTAGCGGGAGGAATGAGCAGTTCTTC
TRBJ2-7 | . | TRBV27 | TRBD1 | 15 | CASSFNGVQGGEQYF | TGTGCCAGCAGTTTCAATGGCGTACAGGGGGGCGAGCAGTACTTC
TRBJ2-3 | . | TRBV7-2 | TRBD2 | 17 | CASSSGLAGGSDDTQYF | TGTGCCAGCAGCTCTGGACTAGCGGGGGGAAGTGATGATACGCAGTATTTT
TRBJ2-5 | . | TRBV19 | . | 13 | CASSTGLQETQYF | TGTGCCAGTAGTACCGGACTGCAAGAGACCCAGTACTTC
TRBJ2-1 | . | TRBV27 | TRBD2 | 13 | CASSVTSGTEQFF | TGTGCCAGCAGTGTGACTAGCGGGACTGAGCAGTTCTTC
TRBJ2-7 | . | TRBV4-2 | TRBD2 | 16 | CASSRTGLAGVYEQYF | TGTGCCAGCAGCCGGACTGGACTAGCGGGGGTCTACGAGCAGTACTTC
TRBJ1-2 | once | TRBV4-1 | . | 13 | CASSQIQPYGYTF | TGCGCCAGCAGCCAAATACAGCCCTATGGCTACACCTTC
TRBJ2-1 | . | TRBV29-1 | . | 14 | CSVEEPGHRNEQFF | TGCAGCGTTGAAGAGCCGGGACACCGCAATGAGCAGTTCTTC
TRBJ1-4 | . | TRBV13 | . | 20 | CASSSMLETARISTNEKLFF | TGTGCCAGCAGCTCCATGTTGGAGACAGCGAGGATCTCAACTAATGAAAAACTGTTTTTT
TRBJ2-1 | . | TRBV7-6 | . | 14 | CASSLGQGNNEQFF | TGTGCCAGCAGCTTGGGGCAGGGTAACAATGAGCAGTTCTTC
TRBJ2-7 | once | TRBV5-1 | . | 17 | CASSLGEVPGGSYEQYF | TGCGCCAGCAGCTTGGGGGAGGTACCAGGGGGGTCATACGAGCAGTACTTC
TRBJ2-7 | . | TRBV15 | . | 15 | CATSFSAGALYEQYF | TGTGCCACCTCCTTTTCGGCAGGGGCCCTCTACGAGCAGTACTTC
TRBJ1-5 | few | TRBV27 | TRBD1 | 14 | CASSLTTGVGPQHF | TGTGCCAGCAGTTTAACGACAGGGGTTGGGCCCCAGCATTTT
TRBJ1-1 | . | TRBV25-1 | TRBD1 | 15 | CASNPETGANTEAFF | TGTGCCAGCAACCCCGAGACAGGGGCGAACACTGAAGCTTTCTTT
TRBJ2-7 | . | TRBV30 | . | 11 | CAGQGPVTQYF | TGTGCCGGGCAGGGGCCCGTTACCCAGTACTTC
TRBJ2-2 | . | TRBV27 | TRBD2 | 18 | CASSLRAGDIVSRGELFF | TGTGCCAGCAGTTTAAGAGCGGGAGATATCGTAAGTCGCGGGGAGCTGTTTTTT
TRBJ1-2 | . | TRBV27 | . | 12 | CASSLRGNGYTF | TGTGCCAGCAGTTTAAGAGGGAATGGCTACACCTTC
TRBJ1-5 | once | TRBV6-1 | . | 17 | CASSEFISPRVGQPQHF | TGTGCCAGCAGTGAATTTATATCCCCCAGGGTAGGCCAGCCCCAGCATTTT
TRBJ1-1 | . | TRBV27 | . | 15 | CATLIPGHRNTEAFF | TGTGCCACCTTAATTCCGGGACACAGGAACACTGAAGCTTTCTTT
TRBJ2-2 | few | TRBV7-9 | . | 13 | CASSLQRTGGLFF | TGTGCCAGCAGCTTACAGCGAACCGGGGGGCTGTTTTTT
TRBJ1-1 | . | TRBV19 | . | 13 | CAAKHRLNTEAFF | TGTGCCGCCAAGCACCGCCTGAACACTGAAGCTTTCTTT
TRBJ1-1 | . | TRBV4-3 | TRBD1 | 13 | CASSQTGVTEAFF | TGCGCCAGCAGCCAGACAGGGGTCACTGAAGCTTTCTTT
TRBJ2-5 | . | TRBV5-6 | TRBD1 | 14 | CASSFRQGGETQYF | TGTGCCAGCAGCTTTAGACAGGGGGGCGAGACCCAGTACTTC
TRBJ2-3 | . | TRBV9 | TRBD2 | 17 | CASSVGGRALSGDTQYF | TGTGCCAGCAGCGTAGGCGGGAGGGCCCTCTCGGGAGATACGCAGTATTTT
TRBJ2-3 | few | TRBV19 | . | 15 | CASSQILGLTDTQYF | TGTGCCAGTAGTCAGATACTAGGCCTCACAGATACGCAGTATTTT
TRBJ1-5 | . | TRBV28 | . | 16 | CASSSFRGSSNQPQHF | TGTGCCAGCAGCTCCTTCAGGGGAAGTAGCAATCAGCCCCAGCATTTT
TRBJ1-1 | few | TRBV27 | . | 17 | CASSPPRGEGRYTEAFF | TGTGCCAGCAGTCCCCCTAGGGGGGAGGGGAGGTACACTGAAGCTTTCTTT